The 31 T cell receptor beta chains below were found in one sample sequenced in a study of regulatory dendritic cells for organ transplantation. Their antigens are not known. Sorted subsets were CFSE-labeled and cultured roughly five days with allogeneic dendritic cells. Libraries were prepared by immunoSEQ multiplex PCR; TCRdb keeps only in-frame clonotypes and omits some of them. The data contain about 20,000 clones, approximately 79% of them singletons. Input material: memory CD4+ T cells from blood cultured with regulatory dendritic cells. The subset is: CD45RO+ memory T cells. The source is a human donor in good health.

This clone was counted once. The chain is built from TRBV5-4 and TRBJ2-1, with TRBD1 matching 11 bases. Germline V lookup: CDR1 SGHNT, CDR2 YYREEE (reference sequence). The CDR3 totals 16 residues. J was trimmed by 5 bases and V by 0 bases; bases with no gene match: 4. In DNA, the CDR3 is TGTGCCAGCAGCTTGGCTCCGGGACAGGGGGACAATGAGCAGTTCTTC. Translation gives CASSLAPGQGDNEQFF.

This chain joins TRBV7-2 and TRBJ2-5; 8 bases agree with TRBD2. CDR3 length: 16 residues. Germline CDR1 is SGHTA and CDR2 is FQGNSA. V lost 5 bases and J lost 4; bases outside the gene matches: 12. The CDR3 DNA reads as TGTGCCAGCAGCGCGGGGGGCGCGGGAGAGTCAGAGACCCAGTACTTC. Its translation is CASSAGGAGESETQYF.

CDR3 DNA: TGTGCCAGTAGTTCAAGAACAGACAGGGGGCCCACTCATTCACCCCTCCACTTT. Protein: CASSSRTDRGPTHSPLHF. The chain recombines TRBV19 with TRBJ1-6, with 10 bases aligning to TRBD1. CDR3 size: 18 residues. The germline V gene encodes CDR1 LNHDA and CDR2 SQIVND (reference sequence). After removal of 5 bases from V and 8 bases from J, the junction contained 15 bases not matched to a gene.

This clone has a handful of counts. V and J are TRBV9 and TRBJ2-3, with 11 bases that match TRBD2. The germline V gene has CDR1 SGDLS and CDR2 YYNGEE. This CDR3 comprises 17 residues. V shed 0 bases and J 3 bases; nucleotides not matched to a gene: 6. The CDR3 sequence is CASSVASSGGITDTQYF. The CDR3 nucleotides are TGTGCCAGCAGCGTAGCCTCTAGCGGGGGGATTACAGATACGCAGTATTTT.

The genes are TRBV30 and TRBJ1-4; tentative D call: TRBD1 (5 bases). Trimming took off 5 bases at V and 3 bases at J, with 25 bases between the two ends. The CDR3 is 18 amino acids. Germline CDR1 reads GTSNPN; CDR2 reads SVGIG (reference sequence). CDR3: CAWRTGGVGLVANEKLFF. Written as DNA, the CDR3 is TGTGCCTGGCGCACGGGAGGGGTAGGGTTGGTGGCTAATGAAAAACTGTTTTTT. Combining the CDR3 with reference TRBV30 and TRBJ1-4 gives the whole variable domain SQTIHQWPATLVQPVGSPLSLECTVEGTSNPNLYWYRQAAGRGLQLLFYSVGIGQISSEVPQNLSASRPQDRQFILSSKKLLLSDSGFYLCAWRTGGVGLVANEKLFFGSGTQLSVL.

The chain combines TRBV9 with TRBJ2-1; the match to TRBD2 covers 7 bases. The CDR3 extends over 14 amino acids. Germline CDR1 and CDR2: SGDLS and YYNGEE. Trimming at V came to 4 bases and at J to 8 bases, leaving 9 bases not matched to a gene. The CDR3 reads CASSLRGRGYEQFF. DNA for the CDR3: TGTGCCAGCAGCTTGAGAGGGCGGGGGTATGAGCAGTTCTTC.

This rearrangement joins TRBV11-2 to TRBJ2-1, with D perhaps matching TRBD2 (5 bases). The CDR3 has 13 amino acids. Germline V lookup: CDR1 SGHAT, CDR2 FQNNGV. V dropped 0 bases and J dropped 10 bases, with 10 bases sitting between them. CDR3 nucleotide sequence: TGTGCCAGCAGCTTAGATCTAGGCGGGGAGCAGTTCTTC. It codes for CASSLDLGGEQFF.

The rearrangement joins TRBV9 to TRBJ2-1, with 7 bases that match TRBD2. CDR3 length: 21 residues. The J segment lost 4 bases and the V segment lost 0 bases, leaving 22 bases of the junction unmatched. The germline V gene has CDR1 SGDLS and CDR2 YYNGEE. As DNA, the CDR3 is TGTGCCAGCAGCGTAGTATGGGGAGGGGCCGGGGCCAACCGAGGATACAATGAGCAGTTCTTC. The encoded protein is CASSVVWGGAGANRGYNEQFF.

This chain connects TRBV4-3 to TRBJ2-3; TRBD2 matches 9 bases. From germline, CDR1 is LGHNA and CDR2 YSLEER. V was clipped by 0 bases and J by 5 bases; unmatched bases: 6. This CDR3 contains 16 residues. CDR3 region: CASSQDLDSGRDTQYF. CDR3 DNA sequence: TGCGCCAGCAGCCAAGATCTGGATAGCGGGAGAGATACGCAGTATTTT.

On this clone: At the DNA level, this CDR3 is encoded by other sequences in the same sample as well. The rearrangement joins TRBV2 to TRBJ2-7, with TRBD1 as a possible D gene (5 bases). Germline V gene lookup returns CDR1 SNHLY and CDR2 FYNNEI. This CDR3 is 14 amino acids long. Deletions cut 2 bases from V and 4 bases from J, with 12 bases between. This CDR3 is CASSEQGSSYEQYF. The CDR3 nucleotides read TGTGCCAGCAGTGAACAGGGCAGCTCATACGAGCAGTACTTC.

V gene TRBV5-1 combines with J gene TRBJ1-1; the match to TRBD1 covers 8 bases. The germline CDR1 and CDR2 sequences are SGHRS and YFSETQ. Unmatched junction bases numbered 4, after V lost 5 bases and J lost 4 bases. The CDR3 totals 13 residues. CDR3 nucleotides: TGCGCCAGCAGTGGCGACAGGGGCACTGAAGCTTTCTTT. Translating gives CASSGDRGTEAFF.

In this sample, this clone turned up once. V is TRBV19 and J is TRBJ2-7, with 9 bases identical to TRBD1. Germline trimming cut 8 bases from V and 4 bases from J; bases unmatched to any gene: 9. The CDR3 covers 14 residues. Germline assignment: CDR1 LNHDA and CDR2 SQIVND (reference sequence). CDR3 sequence: CASSEQGASYEQYF. CDR3 nucleotide sequence: TGTGCCAGTTCTGAACAGGGGGCGTCGTACGAGCAGTACTTC.

J is TRBJ2-7 and V is TRBV7-2, with 9 bases aligning to TRBD1. The germline V gene has CDR1 SGHTA and CDR2 FQGNSA. The CDR3 is 15 amino acids. V dropped 2 bases and J dropped 6; count of bases not matched to a gene: 8. CDR3 protein: CASSLRAGTGFEQYF. The CDR3 DNA reads TGTGCCAGCAGCTTACGCGCCGGGACAGGGTTCGAGCAGTACTTC.

The genes are TRBV4-2 and TRBJ2-1, with a possible D match to TRBD2 (5 bases). The germline V and J ends were trimmed by 4 bases and 10 bases, with 20 bases remaining between them. This CDR3 region has 15 residues. The V gene's germline CDR1 is LGHNA and CDR2 YNFKEQ. In DNA, the CDR3 is TGTGCCAGCAGCCCCGGAGGAGGAACCTTGGCAGAGCAGTTCTTC. Encoded protein: CASSPGGGTLAEQFF.

The genes are TRBV29-1 and TRBJ1-3, with 8 positions matching TRBD1. From germline, CDR1 is SQVTM and CDR2 ANQGSEA. V dropped 7 bases and J dropped 1; count of bases not matched to a gene: 0. The CDR3 has 12 residues. The CDR3, as DNA: TGCAGCGGACAGGGGTCTGGAAACACCATATATTTT. This encodes CSGQGSGNTIYF.

The chain joins TRBV6-6 to TRBJ2-7, with 14 bases matching TRBD2. CDR3 length equals 15 residues. Germline CDR1 reads MNHNY; CDR2 reads SVGAGI (reference sequence). V dropped 0 bases and J dropped 5; count of bases not matched to a gene: 0. The CDR3 protein is CASSYSGLAGDEQYF. CDR3 DNA: TGTGCCAGCAGTTACTCGGGACTAGCGGGAGACGAGCAGTACTTC.

This clone is a singleton in its sample. J is TRBJ2-1 and V is TRBV29-1; 7 bases fit TRBD2. V shed 6 bases, J shed 2 bases, and the junction held 7 bases outside the gene matches. The CDR3 spans 14 residues. Germline CDR1 SQVTM, CDR2 ANQGSEA. CDR3 sequence: CSVRWGGAYNEQFF. The CDR3 DNA reads as TGCAGCGTCCGTTGGGGGGGGGCCTACAATGAGCAGTTCTTC.

This clone was seen only a few times. V is TRBV5-4 and J is TRBJ1-2; the D is unclear. V lost 0 bases, J lost 7 bases, and 16 bases lay in between. The CDR3 spans 15 residues. The germline gives CDR1 SGHNT, CDR2 YYREEE (reference sequence). CDR3 loop: CASSLDSTVTSGYTF. CDR3 in DNA: TGTGCCAGCAGCTTGGATTCAACAGTTACGTCTGGCTACACCTTC.

V is TRBV18 and J is TRBJ1-2, with 8 bases aligning to TRBD1. J lost 8 bases, V lost 6 bases, and 11 bases had no gene match. CDR3 length equals 14 residues. Germline loops: CDR1 KGHSH, CDR2 LQKENI. The CDR3 DNA follows: TGTGCCAGCTCCCACACTACGACAGGGGACGGCTACACCTTC. It encodes CASSHTTTGDGYTF.

This chain joins TRBV4-3 and TRBJ1-2, with D tentatively TRBD1 (6 bases). Trimming took off 10 bases at V and 6 bases at J, with 21 bases between the two ends. CDR1 LGHNA and CDR2 YSLEER come from the germline V gene. The CDR3 has 14 amino acids. Here the CDR3 reads CAIPWRGGLNGYTF. In DNA, the CDR3 is TGCGCCATCCCCTGGAGAGGGGGATTAAATGGCTACACCTTC.

The V call is TRBV12-5, the J call TRBJ2-5; 8 bases are shared with TRBD2. The V segment lost 8 bases and the J segment 2 bases; nucleotides outside the gene matches: 4. Germline CDR1 and CDR2: LGHNT and FRNRAP. CDR3 length: 13 amino acids. CDR3 in DNA: TGTGCTAGTTCGCCTAGCGGGCAAGAGACCCAGTACTTC. Its protein product is CASSPSGQETQYF.

The chain links TRBV7-8 to TRBJ1-1; tentative D call: TRBD1 (5 bases). The germline V gene encodes CDR1 SGHVS and CDR2 FQNEAQ. The CDR3 length is 19 residues. With 2 bases removed from V and 0 bases from J, the gap between germline ends came to 22 bases. The CDR3 reads CASSLTPTGKGYMNTEAFF. As DNA, the CDR3 is TGTGCCAGCAGCTTAACCCCCACAGGCAAGGGCTACATGAACACTGAAGCTTTCTTT. Full variable domain (missing parts from reference TRBV7-8 and TRBJ1-1): GAGVSQSPRYKVAKRGQDVALRCDPISGHVSLFWYQQALGQGPEFLTYFQNEAQLDKSGLPSDRFFAERPEGSVSTLKIQRTQQEDSAVYLCASSLTPTGKGYMNTEAFFGQGTRLTVV.

The genes are TRBV7-3 and TRBJ2-1, with TRBD2 matching 10 bases. CDR1 SGHTA and CDR2 FQGTGA come from the germline V gene. CDR3 length equals 17 residues. The ends lost 5 bases at V and 0 bases at J; junction bases unmatched: 7. As DNA, the CDR3 is TGTGCCAGCAGCCCCGGGAGCGGGAGGGCCTCCTACAATGAGCAGTTCTTC. It is translated as CASSPGSGRASYNEQFF.

In its sample, this clone was seen a few times. Here the CDR3 reads CASRRARNTEAFF. Here the CDR3 DNA reads TGCGCCAGCAGACGGGCACGGAACACTGAAGCTTTCTTT. The chain uses TRBV10-1 and TRBJ1-1; D remains ambiguous. V was pared by 6 bases and J by 1 base, with 9 bases between. The CDR3 is 13 amino acids. The germline CDR1 and CDR2 sequences are WNHNN and SYGVQD (reference sequence).

This chain links TRBV7-6 with TRBJ1-2, with D perhaps TRBD1 (6 bases). Trimming stripped 0 bases from V and 8 bases from J, with 13 bases between. Germline CDR1 reads SGHVS; CDR2 reads FNYEAQ. The CDR3 has 14 amino acids. CDR3 amino acids: CASSLAAGESGYTF. Written as DNA, the CDR3 is TGTGCCAGCAGCTTAGCGGCAGGGGAATCCGGCTACACCTTC.

The rearrangement uses TRBV11-2 and TRBJ2-5; D remains unclear. This CDR3 is 12 amino acids long. The V gene lost 8 bases and the J gene lost 5 bases, with 12 bases spanning the gap. CDR1 SGHAT and CDR2 FQNNGV come from the germline V gene. The CDR3, as DNA: TGTGCCAGCGCAGAGTGGAGCGAGACCCAGTACTTC. The encoded protein is CASAEWSETQYF.

The genes are TRBV6-5 and TRBJ1-3, with 7 bases matching TRBD1. The CDR3 runs to 15 residues. The germline V gene has CDR1 MNHEY and CDR2 SVGAGI. V shed 2 bases, J shed 0 bases, and the junction held 1 base outside the gene matches. CDR3 coding DNA: TGTGCCAGCAGTTACCGGACAGGCTCTGGAAACACCATATATTTT. Translating gives CASSYRTGSGNTIYF.

This rearrangement joins TRBV2 to TRBJ2-5, with TRBD2 identical over 8 bases. The DNA end lines up better with TRBJ2-7; the J call may be wrong. The CDR3 covers 14 residues. Germline values: CDR1 SNHLY, CDR2 FYNNEI. CDR3 residues: CASSPGLARYEQYF. CDR3 in DNA: TGTGCCAGCAGTCCAGGACTAGCTCGGTACGAGCAGTACTTC.

J is TRBJ2-1 and V is TRBV5-4; TRBD1 agrees at 11 bases. The CDR3 covers 17 residues. Germline assignment: CDR1 SGHNT and CDR2 YYREEE (reference sequence). Trimming removed 4 bases from V and 3 bases from J; junction bases left unmatched: 9. CDR3 in DNA: TGTGCCAGCAGCCAAACTCCCGGGACAGGGGGCTACAATGAGCAGTTCTTC. Amino acid sequence: CASSQTPGTGGYNEQFF.

The genes are TRBV5-4 and TRBJ2-5; TRBD2 aligns across 9 bases. Germline CDR1 and CDR2: SGHNT and YYREEE (reference sequence). The V segment lost 4 bases and the J segment 4 bases; nucleotides outside the gene matches: 14. CDR3 length: 17 amino acids. The CDR3 sequence is CASSREVAGAGGETQYF. In DNA form, the CDR3 reads TGTGCCAGCAGCCGGGAGGTAGCGGGAGCGGGAGGAGAGACCCAGTACTTC.

The rearrangement links TRBV7-2 to TRBJ2-7, with a possible D match to TRBD1 (6 bases). Germline loops: CDR1 SGHTA, CDR2 FQGNSA. This CDR3 comprises 15 residues. The germline V and J ends were trimmed by 0 bases and 0 bases, with 9 bases remaining between them. The CDR3 bases are TGTGCCAGCAGCTTAGCGTGGGGGCGCTCCTACGAGCAGTACTTC. This translates into CASSLAWGRSYEQYF.